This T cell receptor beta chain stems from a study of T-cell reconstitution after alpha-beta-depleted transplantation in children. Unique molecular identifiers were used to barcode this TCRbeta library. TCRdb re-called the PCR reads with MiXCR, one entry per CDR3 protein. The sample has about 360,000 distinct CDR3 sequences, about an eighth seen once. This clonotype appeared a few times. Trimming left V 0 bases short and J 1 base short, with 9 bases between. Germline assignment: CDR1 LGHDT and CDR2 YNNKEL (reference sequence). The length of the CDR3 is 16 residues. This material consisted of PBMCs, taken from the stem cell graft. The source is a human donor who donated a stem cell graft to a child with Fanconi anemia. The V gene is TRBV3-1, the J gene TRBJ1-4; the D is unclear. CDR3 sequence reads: CASSQEGLGTNEKLFF. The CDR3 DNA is TGTGCCAGCAGCCAAGAAGGGCTCGGAACTAATGAAAAACTGTTTTTT.